This T cell receptor beta chain was sequenced in a study of T cell responses to AZD1222 COVID-19 vaccine (dated by TCRdb to about 2021). For the study in its entirety: AZD1222 recipients with second doses at about 4 weeks or about 12 weeks were pooled, because spike-specific TCR depth and breadth did not differ between schedules. TCR sequencing covered fewer than 250 trial participants: roughly 200 given two doses of AZD1222 and some 25 given two doses of MenACWY control vaccine. Trial participants were enrolled by age into 18-55, 56-69 and 70-plus year subgroups, with roughly 150, 30 and 60 TCR-sequenced participants respectively.

The CDR3 regions of human TCRbeta chains were analyzed by immunosequencing. The original pipeline was this. Repertoire TCRs were checked for matches against a reference library of SARS-CoV-2-specific TCRs that had been generated using the MIRA antigen-specificity platform. Breadth was defined as the fraction of unique TCRs that were SARS-CoV-2-associated. Depth was defined as the fraction of total T cells that were SARS-CoV-2-associated. Each spike-specific TCR was assigned to its reactive spike region and to a CD4 or CD8 class using the MIRA data. Log10-transformed breadth and depth values were compared by one-way ANOVA with Sidak's multiple comparisons tests. TCRdb limited this immuneACCESS table to in-frame rearrangements with V and J called. A share of clones is missing; checked studies link under half to unresolved V genes, and the rest is unexplained. The D gene and trimming were derived from the DNA, and the V and J assignments and clone size from that table. The sample table lists about 79,000 clones, 80% of them with a count of one. Approximately 22% of the sample is held by the ten biggest clonotypes.

Reading the label with the study, this specimen's time point is: baseline before first vaccination. Samples from vaccinated people were obtained from the UK trials COV001 and COV002, which included a single-blind randomized controlled phase 2/3 trial of AZD1222 (ChAdOx1 nCoV-19) in healthy adults. Trial participant PBMC samples were collected at day 0 and day 28 after the second dose for TCRbeta chain sequencing. From the germline V gene (reference sequence), CDR1 is LGHDT and CDR2 is YNNKEL. Unmatched junction bases come to 4, with V trimmed by 6 bases and J by 6 bases. The CDR3 holds 13 amino acids from the cysteine to the phenylalanine. Just CDR3 DNA is preserved here, 39 bases in frame from base 1. Summary of the overall study and its limitations: After two AZD1222 doses, both the breadth and the depth of spike-specific TCRs were significantly higher than at day 0 and than in MenACWY recipients. Epitopes outside the regions mutated in the B.1.351 and B.1.1.7 variants were reportedly recognized by nearly half of the unique spike-specific TCRs. Vaccine-associated CD4 TCRs spanned the whole spike protein, with dominant responses in regions 160-218 and 743-854. Conclusions about previously exposed vaccinees are limited because only a handful of AZD1222 recipients were SARS-CoV-2 seropositive at baseline. The 56-69-year group was small, and its depth increase did not reach significance, likely because of low power. Participants were mostly white British, with more females than males. The authors suggested clonal diversity may have been underestimated. No day 14 peak-response samples were available, so repertoires were characterized only after the peak T cell response.

About this clone itself: There is no known antigen for this receptor. The sample holds no much larger clone one base away, and base qualities are not on file.

Sequenced here: peripheral blood, sampled on day 0 of AZD1222 vaccination. The clonotype originates from an adult in good health. This chain joins TRBV3-1 (or the pseudogene TRBV3-2) to TRBJ1-5; the central 8 bases match TRBD1. The nucleotide sequence is given as TGTGCCAGCAGTAAACAGGGGGGTCAGCCCCAGCATTTT. This gives the protein CASSKQGGQPQHF.